This T cell receptor beta chain was found in a study of blood T cell repertoires in COVID-19. The repertoire was sequenced with immunoSEQ multiplex PCR; TCRdb's copy has only in-frame clones and lacks some. The table has under 60,000 clones, roughly 83% seen once. The germline CDR1 and CDR2 sequences are LGHDT and YNNKEL (reference sequence). CDR3 length: 16 amino acids. V lost 2 bases to trimming and J lost 0 bases; unmatched junction nucleotides: 4. The sequence came from a man between 25 and 39 years old with COVID-19, enrolled during active disease. Sequences were obtained from peripheral blood. The chain carries TRBV3-1 (or the pseudogene TRBV3-2) and TRBJ2-4, with 7 nucleotides matching TRBD2. This CDR3 is CASSQFPSGAKNIQYF. The CDR3 nucleotides read TGTGCCAGCAGCCAATTCCCTAGCGGAGCCAAAAACATTCAGTACTTC.